One and the same sample provided the 25 T cell receptor beta chains below, sequenced in a study of HIV-infected patients and healthy controls. Alpha and beta constant-region primers primed reverse transcription of around 550 ng RNA. Alpha and beta chain libraries were made separately by chain-specific third strand synthesis with multiplexing indices. TCRdb reanalysed the 5' RACE reads using MiXCR and keeps one entry per CDR3 protein. The table records 19,000 or so distinct CDR3 sequences, more than 7.5% of them present only once. The repertoire came from unfractionated whole blood and reflected all unsorted peripheral T cells. Sequencing used blood. Receptors were obtained from an adult in good health.

This chain joins TRBV27 and TRBJ2-3; no definite D call. Germline values: CDR1 MNHEY, CDR2 SMNVEV (reference sequence). V lost 4 bases and J lost 0, with 8 bases in between. The CDR3 is 14 residues long. The CDR3 sequence: CASSSRSSTDTQYF. The CDR3 coding sequence is TGTGCCAGCAGTTCCCGATCTAGCACAGATACGCAGTATTTT.

This clonotype has ten or more counts. The V and J genes are TRBV19 and TRBJ2-7; D unresolved. CDR3 length: 11 residues. CDR1 is LNHDA and CDR2 is SQIVND in the germline V gene (reference sequence). V gave up 5 bases and J gave up 9 bases, with 11 bases separating them. The CDR3 nucleotides read TGTGCCAGTAGTTCCGGACCCATGCAGTACTTC. Translating it yields CASSSGPMQYF.

This clonotype is classed as medium-sized. The chain carries TRBV6-5 and TRBJ2-7; tentative D call: TRBD2 (7 bases). The germline V and J ends were trimmed by 6 bases and 4 bases, with 16 bases remaining between them. CDR1 is MNHEY, CDR2 SVGAGI, per germline. The CDR3 is made up of 14 amino acids. The chain's CDR3 is CASSQLRGAYEQYF. The DNA of the CDR3 is TGTGCCAGCAGCCAACTCCGGGGGGCTTACGAGCAGTACTTC.

By its share, this clonotype is medium-sized. The chain is built from TRBV12-3 or TRBV12-4 and TRBJ2-1, with 7 bases that match TRBD2. This CDR3 spans 15 amino acids. The junction had 5 bases not matched to a gene; V was cut back by 6 bases and J by 0 bases. In DNA form, the CDR3 reads TGTGCCAGCAGACCAAAGCGGGGCTCCTACAATGAGCAGTTCTTC. This gives the protein CASRPKRGSYNEQFF.

This clonotype was observed many times. The chain links TRBV7-9 to TRBJ2-7; 15 bases map to TRBD2. Germline CDR1 reads SEHNR; CDR2 reads FQNEAQ (reference sequence). The CDR3 has 18 residues. The J segment lost 3 bases and the V segment lost 5 bases, leaving 11 bases of the junction unmatched. The CDR3 sequence: CASSAPGLAGGFLYEQYF. The CDR3, as DNA: TGTGCCAGCAGCGCCCCGGGACTAGCGGGAGGTTTCCTCTACGAGCAGTACTTC.

This clonotype appeared a few times. The V call is TRBV20-1, the J call TRBJ2-1, with 14 positions matching TRBD2. V was pared by 5 bases and J by 6 bases, with 6 bases of the junction left unmatched. The CDR3 covers 15 residues. Germline CDR1 and CDR2: DFQATT and SNEGSKA (reference sequence). CDR3 region: CSALRTSGRFNEQFF. The CDR3 nucleotides are TGCAGTGCTTTAAGGACTAGCGGGAGGTTCAATGAGCAGTTCTTC.

This clonotype came up many times. The chain recombines TRBV4-1 with TRBJ2-7; 8 bases match TRBD2. The CDR3 is 17 residues long. Trimming took 2 bases from V and 2 from J; bases not matched to a gene: 11. Germline loops: CDR1 MGHRA, CDR2 YSYEKL. CDR3 sequence reads: CASSQRPETSGTYEQYF. The CDR3 DNA is TGCGCCAGCAGCCAACGCCCGGAAACTAGCGGTACCTACGAGCAGTACTTC.

This clonotype was counted many times. The V gene is TRBV27, the J gene TRBJ1-1; D remains unclear. Trimming removed 5 bases from V and 1 base from J, with 8 bases in between. Germline CDR1 MNHEY, CDR2 SMNVEV (reference sequence). CDR3 length equals 13 residues. The CDR3 reads CASSPGSNTEAFF. The CDR3 bases are TGTGCCAGCAGTCCTGGGTCGAACACTGAAGCTTTCTTT.

V usage is TRBV9 and J usage is TRBJ1-2, with 8 bases lining up with TRBD1. CDR3 size: 15 residues. V was clipped by 0 bases and J by 0 bases; unmatched bases: 1. Germline CDR1 reads SGDLS; CDR2 reads YYNGEE. DNA for the CDR3: TGTGCCAGCAGCGTAGGGACAGGGTCTAACTATGGCTACACCTTC. It specifies CASSVGTGSNYGYTF.

This clonotype was found many times. The V call is TRBV28, the J call TRBJ1-5; no clear D gene. Trimming removed 4 bases at V and 11 bases at J, with 12 bases between. CDR3 length equals 12 residues. Germline loops: CDR1 MDHEN, CDR2 SYDVKM. Here the CDR3 reads CASSSGSLAQHF. The DNA of the CDR3 is TGTGCCAGCAGTTCGGGGTCTCTGGCCCAGCATTTT.

This clonotype has only a few counts. The chain has TRBV5-1 and TRBJ2-7, with 9 bases aligning to TRBD1. The CDR3 spans 17 residues. The trim removed 0 bases at V and 5 bases at J, leaving 12 bases unmatched. The V gene's germline CDR1 is SGHRS and CDR2 YFSETQ. This CDR3 is CASSLADRGGWRDEQYF. As DNA, the CDR3 is TGCGCCAGCAGCTTGGCGGACAGGGGAGGCTGGAGGGACGAGCAGTACTTC.

This clonotype was seen only a few times. J is TRBJ2-1 and V is TRBV20-1; 7 bases fit TRBD2. The CDR3 length is 16 residues. CDR1 and CDR2 (germline): DFQATT, SNEGSKA (reference sequence). The trim removed 5 bases at V and 6 bases at J, leaving 16 bases unmatched. The CDR3, as DNA: TGCAGTGCTCTAACCGGGGGTGGGAGGGCCATCAATGAGCAGTTCTTC. Protein: CSALTGGGRAINEQFF.

Many counts were recorded for this clonotype. The chain is built from TRBV20-1 and TRBJ2-2, with 10 positions matching TRBD2. Germline V gives CDR1 DFQATT, CDR2 SNEGSKA (reference sequence). The CDR3 covers 16 residues. J lost 7 bases, V lost 3 bases, and 11 bases had no gene match. In DNA form, the CDR3 reads TGCAGTGCTAGGGAACATACTAGCGGGAAAAGCGGGGAGCTGTTTTTT. It yields the protein CSAREHTSGKSGELFF.

Within the sample, this clonotype is medium-sized (0.01 to 0.1%). The CDR3 region has the DNA TGCGCCAGCAGTGAGTCGAGGGCTAAAAACGAGCAGTACTTC. Protein: CASSESRAKNEQYF. This chain links TRBV10-1 with TRBJ2-7; a weak D match, TRBD2 (5 bases). The V end lost 0 bases, the J end lost 5 bases, and 11 bases lay between the germline ends. The CDR3 has 14 residues. Germline V gene data show CDR1 as WNHNN and CDR2 as SYGVQD (reference sequence).

This clonotype was detected many times. V gene TRBV14 combines with J gene TRBJ2-7, with D possibly TRBD1 on 5 matching bases. Germline-derived CDR1 and CDR2 are SGHDN and FVKESK. The length of the CDR3 is 14 residues. Trimming left V 0 bases short and J 3 bases short, with 9 bases between. The CDR3 protein is CASSQENRHYEQYF. In nucleotides, the CDR3 is TGTGCCAGCAGCCAAGAAAACAGGCACTACGAGCAGTACTTC.

This clonotype showed up many times. The chain uses TRBV5-1 and TRBJ2-1, with a weak D call TRBD1 (5 bases). CDR3 size: 15 residues. Trimming removed 4 bases at V and 2 bases at J, with 13 bases between. Germline CDR1 is SGHRS and CDR2 is YFSETQ. CDR3 sequence: CASSALGQTYNEQFF. CDR3 in DNA: TGCGCCAGCAGCGCTCTGGGGCAGACCTACAATGAGCAGTTCTTC.

The rearrangement uses TRBV20-1 and TRBJ2-7; 7 positions match TRBD1. J gave up 3 bases and V 5 bases, and 4 bases lay outside the gene matches. CDR3 length: 12 amino acids. Germline loops: CDR1 DFQATT, CDR2 SNEGSKA (reference sequence). The CDR3 DNA reads TGCAGTGCTTCCCGACAGGGCTACGAGCAGTACTTC. Translated, it gives CSASRQGYEQYF.

The table lists this clonotype with many counts. V usage is TRBV28 and J usage is TRBJ1-6; D gene unclear. From germline, CDR1 is MDHEN and CDR2 SYDVKM. This CDR3 region has 15 residues. Trimming removed 5 bases from V and 5 bases from J, with 13 bases in between. The CDR3 reads CASSIHQENNSPLHF. The CDR3 DNA reads as TGTGCCAGCAGTATTCATCAGGAGAATAATTCACCCCTCCACTTT. The full variable domain, with the rest looked up from reference TRBV28 and TRBJ1-6, is DVKVTQSSRYLVKRTGEKVFLECVQDMDHENMFWYRQDPGLGLRLIYFSYDVKMKEKGDIPEGYSVSREKKERFSLILESASTNQTSMYLCASSIHQENNSPLHFGNGTRLTVT.

This clonotype was recorded at least ten times. The V gene is TRBV20-1, the J gene TRBJ2-1; 10 bases agree with TRBD2. The trim removed 3 bases at V and 12 bases at J, leaving 14 bases unmatched. Germline V lookup: CDR1 DFQATT, CDR2 SNEGSKA (reference sequence). There are 15 residues in the CDR3. The chain's CDR3 is CSASSAASGSARQFF. In DNA form, the CDR3 reads TGCAGTGCTAGTTCCGCGGCTAGCGGGAGTGCGAGGCAGTTCTTC.

This chain uses TRBV19 with TRBJ2-3; perhaps TRBD2 as D (5 bases). Germline CDR1 reads LNHDA; CDR2 reads SQIVND (reference sequence). V lost 8 bases and J 1 base, leaving 13 bases between the germline ends. The CDR3 consists of 14 residues. This CDR3 is CASRDEGGTDTQYF. DNA of the CDR3: TGTGCCAGTCGTGACGAGGGAGGCACAGATACGCAGTATTTT.

The sample holds many counts of this clonotype. The genes are TRBV18 and TRBJ2-7, with D perhaps matching TRBD2 (5 bases). In germline, CDR1 is KGHSH, CDR2 LQKENI. The V gene lost 8 bases and the J gene lost 5 bases, with 19 bases spanning the gap. The CDR3 has 14 residues. CDR3 in amino acids: CASRSGSSGNEQYF. Written as DNA, the CDR3 is TGTGCCAGCCGATCGGGCTCCTCGGGGAACGAGCAGTACTTC.

This clonotype was recorded at least ten times. J is TRBJ2-7 and V is TRBV12-3 or TRBV12-4, with TRBD1 matching 7 bases. The CDR3 is made up of 14 amino acids. The V gene end was trimmed by 3 bases and the J gene end by 0 bases; junction bases not matched to a gene: 2. The CDR3 is CASSLGTVSYEQYF. The CDR3 DNA is TGTGCCAGCAGTTTGGGGACAGTCTCCTACGAGCAGTACTTC.

This clonotype was found many times. The chain links TRBV6-6 to TRBJ2-3; perhaps D is TRBD1 or TRBD2 (5 bases each). Germline CDR1 MNHNY, CDR2 SVGAGI (reference sequence). CDR3 length: 19 amino acids. V was cut by 0 bases and J by 5 bases, with 24 bases left in between. CDR3 in amino acids: CASSYSNSLSGQGRDTQYF. The CDR3 DNA reads TGTGCCAGCAGTTACTCGAATTCTTTGTCAGGGCAGGGACGAGATACGCAGTATTTT.

By share, this clonotype counts as medium-sized. This chain links TRBV20-1 with TRBJ2-5; D might be TRBD2 (5 bases). Looked up from germline, CDR1 is DFQATT and CDR2 is SNEGSKA (reference sequence). The CDR3 loop spans 14 amino acids. V was cut by 6 bases and J by 2 bases, with 16 bases left in between. CDR3: CSAPKPGSQETQYF. The CDR3 DNA follows: TGCAGTGCCCCGAAGCCGGGAAGTCAAGAGACCCAGTACTTC.

This clonotype has at least ten counts. The gene calls are TRBV18 and TRBJ1-5; D gene uncertain. The CDR3 loop spans 15 amino acids. CDR1 KGHSH and CDR2 LQKENI come from the germline V gene. Trimming stripped 6 bases from V and 3 bases from J, with 15 bases between. The CDR3 spells CASSPNWANNQPQHF. CDR3 DNA: TGTGCCAGCTCGCCCAATTGGGCGAACAATCAGCCCCAGCATTTT.